This T cell receptor (beta chain) was sequenced in a study of cytomegalovirus exposure and HLA in healthy donors. The wider study: Earlier, some 180 million T cells were analyzed, and some 120 million unique TCR beta sequences were found among them. Findings and caveats of the study: Later analysis identified over 15,000 TCR beta sequences associated with HLA alleles, using a false discovery rate threshold of 0.05. TCR beta sequences reportedly predicted most subjects' HLA-A and HLA-B alleles accurately.

It was healthy bone marrow donors who served as donors. 60 Vbeta and 13 Jbeta primers were used in PCR. Only in-frame clones appear in the TCRdb table, and some are missing; sequencing was by immunoSEQ multiplex PCR. The table has 50,000 to 60,000 clones, 75% to 85% seen once. On this clone itself: Its antigen is undetermined.

The TCR comes from a female donor in good health and CMV-seronegative. The sequencing input was PBMCs.

In DNA, the CDR3 is TGCAGCGTTGTTGGCCAGGGTGGCTATGGCTACACCTTC. The encoded protein is CSVVGQGGYGYTF. The V call is TRBV29-1, the J call TRBJ1-2, with D maybe TRBD1 (5 bases). The CDR3 totals 13 residues. Germline lookup yields CDR1 SQVTM and CDR2 ANQGSEA. The ends were cut back, 4 bases at V and 4 bases at J, with 13 bases in the middle.